The TCR beta chain under discussion was sequenced for a study of blood T cell repertoires in COVID-19. Study information: T cells, B-cell-depleted T cells, or PBMCs supplied cDNA or gDNA.

Ages ranged from about 18 to 89 years, with residence in about 24 US areas. Recovered participants had two consecutive negative NP/OP PCR tests, healthcare professional clearance, or symptom resolution. Generated by immunoSEQ multiplex PCR, the TCRdb table keeps only in-frame clones and is missing some. The table records about 310,000 clones, about 90% of them present only once. The source of this sequence is a woman between 25 and 40 years old who had recovered from COVID-19. The sequenced sample was PBMCs or T cells enriched from blood (not recorded which).

CDR3 nucleotides: TGTGCCAGCAGCCAAGATCCACAGGCTAGGGAGCAGTACTTC. Translation gives CASSQDPQAREQYF. This chain uses TRBV3-1 (or the pseudogene TRBV3-2) with TRBJ2-7; D is perhaps TRBD1 (5 bases). CDR3 size: 14 residues. The V gene lost 0 bases and the J gene lost 7 bases, with 13 bases spanning the gap. Germline CDR1 LGHDT, CDR2 YNNKEL (reference sequence).